This note documents a single TCR beta chain sequence. The source of the sample is a study of blood T cell repertoires in COVID-19. Study background: Acute-phase and convalescent COVID-19 samples originated in the United States, Italy and Spain.

The table came from immunoSEQ multiplex PCR; TCRdb's copy has only in-frame clones and leaves some out. This sample carries under 300,000 clones, around nine tenths of them seen once, and the ten largest clones take about 7.6%. The clonotype originates from a woman in her 70s with active or convalescent COVID-19. Input material: peripheral blood.

CDR3 DNA: TGTGCCAGCCGGGACAACCTCTCTCAGCCCCAGCATTTT. This translates into CASRDNLSQPQHF. The V gene is TRBV6-6, the J gene TRBJ1-5, with D possibly matching TRBD1 (6 bases). The CDR3 spans 13 residues. From germline, CDR1 is MNHNY and CDR2 SVGAGI (reference sequence). Trimming removed 8 bases from V and 6 bases from J, with 14 bases in between.